These 16 T cell receptor beta chains share one sample of origin, sequenced in a study of cytomegalovirus exposure and HLA in healthy donors. PCR was performed using 60 Vbeta and 13 Jbeta primers. The data were produced by immunoSEQ multiplex PCR, yet TCRdb's version contains in-frame clones alone and is incomplete. The data show 79,000 or so clones, about 69% seen once. Sequencing was done on a sample of PBMCs. The source of these receptors is a woman aged 35 to 49 in good health and CMV-seropositive.

In its sample, this clone was seen a few times. V gene TRBV6-5 combines with J gene TRBJ1-6; TRBD1 is a possible D gene (5 bases). The length of the CDR3 is 15 residues. Looked up from germline, CDR1 is MNHEY and CDR2 is SVGAGI. Trimming left V 1 base short and J 10 bases short, with 14 bases between. The CDR3 sequence: CASSYYTGNRSPLHF. In nucleotides, the CDR3 is TGTGCCAGCAGTTACTACACAGGAAACCGATCACCCCTCCACTTT.

The rearrangement uses TRBV7-9 and TRBJ2-3; 8 bases are a match to TRBD2. The CDR3 totals 16 residues. The V gene's germline CDR1 is SEHNR and CDR2 FQNEAQ (reference sequence). J was trimmed by 2 bases and V by 5 bases; bases with no gene match: 9. CDR3 DNA sequence: TGTGCCAGCAGCCTAACTAGCGGTTCGGCCACAGATACGCAGTATTTT. It yields the protein CASSLTSGSATDTQYF.

The chain joins TRBV29-1 to TRBJ1-1; 7 nucleotides align to TRBD1. V trimming: 7 bases; J trimming: 1 base; junction bases outside the gene matches: 9. CDR1 and CDR2 (germline): SQVTM, ANQGSEA. This CDR3 region has 14 residues. The DNA for the CDR3 is TGCAGCGCCGGACAGGCCTCCGGGAACACTGAAGCTTTCTTT. Its translation is CSAGQASGNTEAFF.

V and J are TRBV10-3 and TRBJ2-5, with 9 bases fitting TRBD2. V lost 7 bases and J lost 5; bases outside the gene matches: 5. Germline loops: CDR1 ENHRY, CDR2 SYGVKD. CDR3 length: 13 residues. CDR3: CAITREGEETQYF. The DNA of the CDR3 is TGTGCCATCACGCGGGAGGGGGAGGAGACCCAGTACTTC.

This chain uses TRBV5-1 with TRBJ2-7; tentatively, D is TRBD1 (6 bases). The CDR3 consists of 11 residues. Germline lookup yields CDR1 SGHRS and CDR2 YFSETQ. V lost 5 bases and J lost 5, with 8 bases in between. The CDR3 DNA sequence: TGCGCCAGCAGTGGGGGCAACGAGCAGTACTTC. Its translation is CASSGGNEQYF.

CDR3 sequence (DNA): TGCGCCAGCAGCCTAAGGACAGGAGGGTCGCGCGAGCAGTACTTC. Its protein is CASSLRTGGSREQYF. The V call is TRBV5-1, the J call TRBJ2-7; perhaps TRBD1 as D (7 bases). Between the trimmed V and J ends, which lost 4 bases and 6 bases, there was a span of 20 bases. This CDR3 spans 15 amino acids. CDR1 SGHRS and CDR2 YFSETQ come from the germline V gene.

This chain uses TRBV6-5 with TRBJ2-7, with D tentatively TRBD1 (8 bases). Trimming pared 5 bases from V and 2 bases from J, leaving 16 bases between. This CDR3 contains 15 residues. Germline V gene lookup returns CDR1 MNHEY and CDR2 SVGAGI. In DNA form, the CDR3 reads TGTGCCAGCAGTCTGGGGGGGACAGGTACCTACGAGCAGTACTTC. Translation: CASSLGGTGTYEQYF.

This rearrangement joins TRBV13 to TRBJ1-2, with TRBD1 identical over 7 bases. Germline V gene lookup returns CDR1 PRHDT and CDR2 FYEKMQ (reference sequence). After removal of 1 base from V and 6 bases from J, the junction contained 2 bases not matched to a gene. The CDR3 extends over 13 amino acids. The CDR3 protein is CASSLVTGNGYTF. The CDR3 DNA is TGTGCCAGCAGCTTAGTGACAGGGAATGGCTACACCTTC.

The chain uses TRBV5-6 and TRBJ2-3, with D unresolved. Germline CDR1 is SGHDT and CDR2 is YYEEEE. This CDR3 is built from 12 residues. V was cut by 4 bases and J by 8 bases, with 11 bases left in between. The CDR3 sequence: CASSPGVSTQYF. The CDR3 DNA reads as TGTGCCAGCAGCCCTGGTGTCAGTACGCAGTATTTT.

This clone was counted a single time. The chain links TRBV6-5 to TRBJ2-5; tentative D call: TRBD1 (6 bases). The CDR3 is 14 amino acids. From germline, CDR1 is MNHEY and CDR2 SVGAGI. Trimming cost V 5 bases and J 5 bases, with 15 bases left between them. The CDR3 region is CASSTGFIRETQYF. The CDR3 DNA sequence: TGTGCCAGCAGTACAGGGTTTATTCGGGAGACCCAGTACTTC.

The genes are TRBV5-4 and TRBJ2-2, with TRBD1 identical over 8 bases. Germline loops: CDR1 SGHNT, CDR2 YYREEE (reference sequence). This CDR3 region has 15 residues. V lost 5 bases and J lost 2; bases outside the gene matches: 5. Here the CDR3 reads CASRSGQVNTGELFF. The CDR3 coding sequence is TGTGCCAGCAGATCGGGACAGGTTAACACCGGGGAGCTGTTTTTT.

The chain employs TRBV20-1 and TRBJ2-5; D is unresolved. In germline, CDR1 is DFQATT, CDR2 SNEGSKA (reference sequence). Trimming shortened V by 1 base and J by 5 bases, and 5 bases separated the two germline ends. The length of the CDR3 is 11 residues. The CDR3 nucleotides read TGCAGTGCTAGAGGCGGTGAGACCCAGTACTTC. Its translation: CSARGGETQYF.

This clone was seen a few times. The chain couples TRBV29-1 to TRBJ2-5; 9 positions agree with TRBD1. The germline V gene has CDR1 SQVTM and CDR2 ANQGSEA. V dropped 5 bases and J dropped 2; count of bases not matched to a gene: 9. This CDR3 is 15 amino acids long. CDR3 protein: CSVRWADRGQETQYF. For the CDR3, the DNA is TGCAGCGTTCGCTGGGCGGACAGGGGTCAAGAGACCCAGTACTTC.

The V gene is TRBV5-6, the J gene TRBJ1-1; perhaps TRBD1 as D (6 bases). V was clipped by 1 base and J by 4 bases, with 14 bases between them. CDR3 length: 15 amino acids. Germline V lookup: CDR1 SGHDT, CDR2 YYEEEE. CDR3 sequence (DNA): TGTGCCAGCAGCTTGCAGGACAGATTCTCCACTGAAGCTTTCTTT. Its translation: CASSLQDRFSTEAFF.

This clone turned up a few times. This chain uses TRBV27 with TRBJ1-1; 8 bases match TRBD1. Trimming took 8 bases from V and 1 from J; bases not matched to a gene: 6. Germline V gene sequence: CDR1 MNHEY, CDR2 SMNVEV (reference sequence). The CDR3 is made up of 14 amino acids. CDR3 bases: TGTGCCAGCCACCTAGGACAGGGGAACACTGAAGCTTTCTTT. Amino acid sequence: CASHLGQGNTEAFF.

The chain links TRBV7-9 to TRBJ1-5; D is perhaps TRBD1 (5 bases). CDR1 and CDR2 from the germline V gene are SEHNR and FQNEAQ (reference sequence). This CDR3 has 14 amino acids. Trimming took off 4 bases at V and 6 bases at J, with 13 bases between the two ends. DNA of the CDR3: TGTGCCAGCAGCTCCGGGGGAGATTTTCAGCCCCAGCATTTT. The encoded protein is CASSSGGDFQPQHF.